This TCR beta chain was obtained from a study of shared T cell receptors in the human thymus. V gave up 7 bases and J gave up 8 bases, with 21 bases separating them. This CDR3 spans 15 amino acids. Germline V gene lookup returns CDR1 SNHLY and CDR2 FYNNEI. The protocol was immunoSEQ multiplex PCR, while the TCRdb copy is restricted to in-frame clones and leaves out a portion. The profile shows about 660,000 clones, 70% to 90% of them singletons. The same specimen was also included in a second study, on human thymus T cells. According to that study: Donation came from healthy Finnish infants having corrective surgery for congenital heart defects. In corrective heart surgery, resections were taken, and these provided the thymus tissue.

The TCR was taken from a boy in the first two years of life with a congenital heart defect. The V call is TRBV2, the J call TRBJ2-1; tentatively, D is TRBD2 (5 bases). The source material was thymocytes. The CDR3 sequence is CASKSAGLAVDEQFF. The CDR3, as DNA: TGTGCCAGCAAGTCGGCGGGCCTAGCCGTAGATGAGCAGTTCTTC.